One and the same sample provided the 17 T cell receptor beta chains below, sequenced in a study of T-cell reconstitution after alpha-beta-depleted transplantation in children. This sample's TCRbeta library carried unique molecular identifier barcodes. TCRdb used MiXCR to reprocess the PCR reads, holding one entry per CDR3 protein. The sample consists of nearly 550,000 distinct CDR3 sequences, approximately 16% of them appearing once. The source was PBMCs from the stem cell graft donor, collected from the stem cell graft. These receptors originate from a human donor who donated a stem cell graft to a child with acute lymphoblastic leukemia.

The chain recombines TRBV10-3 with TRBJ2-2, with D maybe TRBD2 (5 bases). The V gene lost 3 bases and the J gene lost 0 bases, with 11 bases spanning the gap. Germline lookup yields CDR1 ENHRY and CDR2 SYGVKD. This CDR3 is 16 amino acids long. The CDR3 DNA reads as TGTGCCATCAGTGATGAGGACTCGTCGAACACCGGGGAGCTGTTTTTT. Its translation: CAISDEDSSNTGELFF.

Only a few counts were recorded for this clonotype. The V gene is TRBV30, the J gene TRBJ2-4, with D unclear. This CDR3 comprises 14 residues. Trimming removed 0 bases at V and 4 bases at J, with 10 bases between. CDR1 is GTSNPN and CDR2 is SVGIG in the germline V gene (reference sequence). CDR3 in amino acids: CAWSVGFLKNIQYF. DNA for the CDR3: TGTGCCTGGAGTGTAGGCTTTCTAAAAAACATTCAGTACTTC. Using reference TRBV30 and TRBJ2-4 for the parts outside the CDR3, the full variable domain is SQTIHQWPATLVQPVGSPLSLECTVEGTSNPNLYWYRQAAGRGLQLLFYSVGIGQISSEVPQNLSASRPQDRQFILSSKKLLLSDSGFYLCAWSVGFLKNIQYFGAGTRLSVL.

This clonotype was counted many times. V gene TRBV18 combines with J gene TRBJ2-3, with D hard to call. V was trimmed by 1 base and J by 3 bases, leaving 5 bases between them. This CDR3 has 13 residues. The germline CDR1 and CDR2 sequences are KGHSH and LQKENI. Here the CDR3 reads CASSPLSTDTQYF. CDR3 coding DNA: TGTGCCAGCTCACCACTTTCTACAGATACGCAGTATTTT.

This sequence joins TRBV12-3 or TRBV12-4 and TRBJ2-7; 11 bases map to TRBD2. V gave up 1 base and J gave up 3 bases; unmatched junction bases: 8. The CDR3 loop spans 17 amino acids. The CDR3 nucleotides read TGTGCCAGCAGTTTAGGAGGCACCGGGACTAGCGGCTACGAGCAGTACTTC. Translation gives CASSLGGTGTSGYEQYF.

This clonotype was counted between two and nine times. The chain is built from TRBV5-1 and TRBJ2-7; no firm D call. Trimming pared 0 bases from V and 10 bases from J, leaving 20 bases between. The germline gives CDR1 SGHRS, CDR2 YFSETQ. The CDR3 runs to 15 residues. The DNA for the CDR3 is TGCGCCAGCAGCTTGGTTCAGGACGCCCCGCTTCGCCAGTACTTC. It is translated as CASSLVQDAPLRQYF.

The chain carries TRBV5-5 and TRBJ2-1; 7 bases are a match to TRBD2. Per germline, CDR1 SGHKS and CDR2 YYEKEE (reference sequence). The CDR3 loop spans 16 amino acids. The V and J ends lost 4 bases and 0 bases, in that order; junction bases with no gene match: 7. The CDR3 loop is CASSTDLADSYNEQFF. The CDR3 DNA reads TGTGCCAGCAGCACCGACCTAGCGGACTCCTACAATGAGCAGTTCTTC.

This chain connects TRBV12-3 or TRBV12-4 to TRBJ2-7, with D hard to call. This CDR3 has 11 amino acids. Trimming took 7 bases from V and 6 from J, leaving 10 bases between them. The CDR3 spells CASTEAIEQYF. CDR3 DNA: TGTGCCAGCACCGAGGCGATCGAGCAGTACTTC.

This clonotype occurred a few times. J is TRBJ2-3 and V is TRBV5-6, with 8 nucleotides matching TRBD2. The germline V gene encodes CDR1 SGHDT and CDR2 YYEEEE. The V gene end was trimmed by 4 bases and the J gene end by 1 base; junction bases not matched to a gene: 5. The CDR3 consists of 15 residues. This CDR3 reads CASSPSGSRTDTQYF. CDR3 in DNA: TGTGCCAGCAGCCCTAGCGGGTCCCGCACAGATACGCAGTATTTT.

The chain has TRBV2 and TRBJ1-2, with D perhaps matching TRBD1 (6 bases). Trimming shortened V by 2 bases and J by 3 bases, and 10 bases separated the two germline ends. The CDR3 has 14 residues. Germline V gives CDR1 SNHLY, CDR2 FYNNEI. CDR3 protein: CASSERGDDYGYTF. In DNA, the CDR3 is TGTGCCAGCAGTGAAAGGGGGGATGACTATGGCTACACCTTC.

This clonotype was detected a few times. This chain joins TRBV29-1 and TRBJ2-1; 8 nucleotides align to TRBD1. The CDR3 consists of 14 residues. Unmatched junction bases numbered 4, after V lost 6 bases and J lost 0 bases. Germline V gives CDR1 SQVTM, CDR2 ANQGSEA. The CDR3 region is CSVGQGSSYNEQFF. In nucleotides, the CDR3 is TGCAGCGTCGGACAGGGCAGCTCCTACAATGAGCAGTTCTTC.

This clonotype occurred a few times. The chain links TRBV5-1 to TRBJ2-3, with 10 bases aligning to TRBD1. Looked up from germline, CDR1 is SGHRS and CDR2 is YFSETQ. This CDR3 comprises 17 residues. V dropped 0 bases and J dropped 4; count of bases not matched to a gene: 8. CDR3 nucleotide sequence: TGCGCCAGCAGCTTGGAGGGGACAGGGGTTCGTGCAGATACGCAGTATTTT. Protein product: CASSLEGTGVRADTQYF.

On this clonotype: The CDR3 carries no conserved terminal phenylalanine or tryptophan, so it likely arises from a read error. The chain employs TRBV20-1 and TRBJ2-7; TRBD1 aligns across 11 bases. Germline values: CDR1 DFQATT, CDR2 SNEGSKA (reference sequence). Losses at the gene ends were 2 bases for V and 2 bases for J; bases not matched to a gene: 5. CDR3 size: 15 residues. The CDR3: CSARMDRGPAYEQYS. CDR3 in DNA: TGCAGTGCTAGAATGGACAGGGGGCCAGCCTACGAGCAGTACTCC.

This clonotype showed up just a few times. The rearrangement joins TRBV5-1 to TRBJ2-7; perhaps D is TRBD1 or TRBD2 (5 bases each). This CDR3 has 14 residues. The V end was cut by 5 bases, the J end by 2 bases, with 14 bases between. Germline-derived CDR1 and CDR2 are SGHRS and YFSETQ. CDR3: CASSRDAWAYEQYF. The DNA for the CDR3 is TGCGCCAGCAGTAGGGACGCGTGGGCCTACGAGCAGTACTTC.

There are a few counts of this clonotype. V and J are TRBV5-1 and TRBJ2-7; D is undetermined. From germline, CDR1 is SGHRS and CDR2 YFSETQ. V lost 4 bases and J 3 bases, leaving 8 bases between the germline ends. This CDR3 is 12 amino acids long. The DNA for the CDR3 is TGCGCCAGCAGCGGATTACACTACGAGCAGTACTTC. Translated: CASSGLHYEQYF. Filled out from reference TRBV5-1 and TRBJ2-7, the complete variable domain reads KAGVTQTPRYLIKTRGQQVTLSCSPISGHRSVSWYQQTPGQGLQFLFEYFSETQRNKGNFPGRFSGRQFSNSRSEMNVSTLELGDSALYLCASSGLHYEQYFGPGTRLTVT.

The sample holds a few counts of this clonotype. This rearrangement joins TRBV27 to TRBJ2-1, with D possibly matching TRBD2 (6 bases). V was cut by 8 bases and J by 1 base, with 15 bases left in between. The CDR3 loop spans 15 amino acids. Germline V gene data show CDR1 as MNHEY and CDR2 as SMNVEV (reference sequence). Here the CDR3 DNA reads TGTGCCAGCTCCGGGAGAGAAGTGTCCTACAATGAGCAGTTCTTC. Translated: CASSGREVSYNEQFF.

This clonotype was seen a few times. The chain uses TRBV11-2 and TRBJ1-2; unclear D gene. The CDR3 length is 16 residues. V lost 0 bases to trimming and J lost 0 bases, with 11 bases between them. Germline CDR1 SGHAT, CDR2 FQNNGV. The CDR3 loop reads CASSLDRWTPNYGYTF. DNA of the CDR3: TGTGCCAGCAGCTTAGATCGGTGGACCCCTAACTATGGCTACACCTTC.

CDR3 in amino acids: CASSFPGQMGETQYF. DNA of the CDR3: TGTGCCAGCAGTTTTCCGGGACAGATGGGGGAGACCCAGTACTTC. The chain has TRBV12-3 or TRBV12-4 and TRBJ2-5, with TRBD1 matching over 7 bases. The trim removed 3 bases at V and 5 bases at J, leaving 9 bases unmatched. The length of the CDR3 is 15 residues.